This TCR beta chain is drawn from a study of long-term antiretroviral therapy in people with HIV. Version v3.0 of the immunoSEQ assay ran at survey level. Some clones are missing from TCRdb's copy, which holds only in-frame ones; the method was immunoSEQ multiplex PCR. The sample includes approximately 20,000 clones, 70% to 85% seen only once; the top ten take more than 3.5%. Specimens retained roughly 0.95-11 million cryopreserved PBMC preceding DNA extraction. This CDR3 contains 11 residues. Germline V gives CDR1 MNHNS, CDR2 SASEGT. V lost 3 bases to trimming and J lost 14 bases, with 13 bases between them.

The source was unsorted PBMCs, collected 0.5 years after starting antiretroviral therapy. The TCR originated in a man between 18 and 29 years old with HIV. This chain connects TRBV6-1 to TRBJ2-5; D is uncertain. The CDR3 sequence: CASSDFPRHYF. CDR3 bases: TGTGCCAGCAGTGACTTTCCGAGACATTACTTC.